Following are 18 T cell receptor beta chains from one sample sequenced in a study of T cell repertoires in cytomegalovirus infection. Their antigens are not known. TCRdb re-derived calls from the reads in MiXCR, one entry per CDR3 protein. The table records about 890,000 distinct CDR3 sequences, 25% to 40% of them present only once. The source material was cultured CD8+ T cells from PBMCs, sampled from culture after CMV antigen stimulation. Receptors were obtained from a human donor in good health (CMV status not recorded). Some clones in this sample may be carry-over from other donors' samples.

The chain uses TRBV27 and TRBJ1-2; TRBD1 matches at 9 bases. The junction had 8 bases not matched to a gene; V was cut back by 8 bases and J by 4 bases. CDR1 and CDR2 (germline): MNHEY, SMNVEV (reference sequence). The CDR3 totals 14 residues. The CDR3 region has the DNA TGTGCCAGCGGACCCGGGACAGGGATCTATGGCTACACCTTC. This encodes CASGPGTGIYGYTF.

This clonotype was seen only a few times. This chain uses TRBV2 with TRBJ1-6; no definite D call. The CDR3 has 13 amino acids. V shed 3 bases and J shed 7 bases, with 7 bases lying between them. Germline values: CDR1 SNHLY, CDR2 FYNNEI. The CDR3 region has the DNA TGTGCCAGCAGTGACAGCGGGAATTCACCCCTCCACTTT. As protein: CASSDSGNSPLHF.

J is TRBJ2-2 and V is TRBV19, with a possible D match to TRBD1 (5 bases). Germline values: CDR1 LNHDA, CDR2 SQIVND (reference sequence). The CDR3 spans 16 residues. V was clipped by 2 bases and J by 3 bases, with 13 bases between them. The DNA of the CDR3 is TGTGCCAGTAGTATAAGTAGGGGTTTGGACACCGGGGAGCTGTTTTTT. Its translation is CASSISRGLDTGELFF.

V and J are TRBV27 and TRBJ2-2, with unresolved D. V shed 2 bases and J shed 3 bases, with 7 bases lying between them. CDR1 MNHEY and CDR2 SMNVEV come from the germline V gene (reference sequence). The CDR3 contains 14 residues. The CDR3 loop reads CASSLNGDTGELFF. The CDR3 nucleotides are TGTGCCAGCAGTTTAAACGGAGACACCGGGGAGCTGTTTTTT.

The rearrangement uses TRBV7-9 and TRBJ1-6, with TRBD1 identical over 9 bases. This CDR3 spans 15 amino acids. Germline-derived CDR1 and CDR2 are SEHNR and FQNEAQ (reference sequence). V gave up 5 bases and J gave up 7 bases; unmatched junction bases: 6. The CDR3 coding sequence is TGTGCCAGCAGCCCTGACAGGGGGGGAAATTCACCCCTCCACTTT. This sequence encodes CASSPDRGGNSPLHF.

The rearrangement joins TRBV19 to TRBJ2-1; unclear D gene. CDR3 length: 16 residues. Germline loops: CDR1 LNHDA, CDR2 SQIVND (reference sequence). V lost 5 bases to trimming and J lost 0 bases, with 14 bases between them. CDR3 DNA: TGTGCCAGTAGTCGAGACCCTCGAGGCTCCTACAATGAGCAGTTCTTC. Encoded protein: CASSRDPRGSYNEQFF.

This clonotype was picked up many times. V is TRBV7-8 and J is TRBJ1-1, with 12 bases fitting TRBD1. Germline CDR1 reads SGHVS; CDR2 reads FQNEAQ. This CDR3 region has 15 residues. V lost 4 bases, J lost 4 bases, and 4 bases stayed unmatched. The CDR3 loop is CASSWGTGGGTEAFF. The DNA for the CDR3 is TGTGCCAGCAGCTGGGGGACAGGGGGCGGCACTGAAGCTTTCTTT.

The chain has TRBV6-2 or TRBV6-3 and TRBJ1-1; tentatively, D is TRBD1 (5 bases). With 3 bases removed from V and 3 bases from J, the gap between germline ends came to 11 bases. The CDR3 runs 14 residues. Germline V lookup: CDR1 MNHEY, CDR2 SVGEGT. The CDR3 loop is CASSYGAGDTEAFF. CDR3 nucleotide sequence: TGTGCCAGCAGTTATGGGGCCGGGGACACTGAAGCTTTCTTT.

The chain employs TRBV4-1 and TRBJ2-5; TRBD1 agrees at 9 bases. V lost 2 bases, J lost 4 bases, and 11 bases stayed unmatched. CDR3 length: 17 residues. The germline V gene has CDR1 MGHRA and CDR2 YSYEKL. This CDR3 reads CASSQPPETGGLETQYF. CDR3 DNA: TGCGCCAGCAGCCAACCTCCCGAGACAGGGGGTTTAGAGACCCAGTACTTC.

This clonotype has ten or more counts. The V and J genes are TRBV7-8 and TRBJ2-2; 7 positions match TRBD2. Germline CDR1 is SGHVS and CDR2 is FQNEAQ. With 6 bases clipped from V and 0 bases from J, the junction kept 13 bases outside the gene matches. The CDR3 is made up of 18 amino acids. In nucleotides, the CDR3 is TGTGCCAGCAGTTACTCCACGCGAGCGGGACCGAACACCGGGGAGCTGTTTTTT. This codes for CASSYSTRAGPNTGELFF.

The V gene is TRBV6-2 or TRBV6-3, the J gene TRBJ2-1, with D perhaps matching TRBD2 (5 bases). V gave up 7 bases and J gave up 0 bases, with 10 bases separating them. This CDR3 is built from 14 residues. The V gene's germline CDR1 is MNHEY and CDR2 SVGEGT. DNA for the CDR3: TGTGCCAGCACCACGGGGTACTCCTACAATGAGCAGTTCTTC. Translating it yields CASTTGYSYNEQFF.

The chain links TRBV7-2 to TRBJ2-1; TRBD1 might be the D (6 bases). V lost 1 base, J lost 4 bases, and 20 bases lay in between. This CDR3 comprises 18 residues. Germline assignment: CDR1 SGHTA and CDR2 FQGNSA. The CDR3 sequence is CASSLVIVGAPPYNEQFF. In nucleotides, the CDR3 is TGTGCCAGCAGCTTAGTCATCGTGGGGGCCCCTCCTTACAATGAGCAGTTCTTC.

Only a few counts were recorded for this clonotype. The gene calls are TRBV4-3 and TRBJ1-2; 9 bases align to TRBD1. The CDR3 is 15 amino acids. Trimming cost V 5 bases and J 9 bases; bases outside gene matches: 13. The germline V gene has CDR1 LGHNA and CDR2 YSLEER. The chain's CDR3 is CASSTPLDRGARYTF. As DNA, the CDR3 is TGCGCCAGCAGCACTCCCTTGGACAGGGGCGCCCGCTACACCTTC.

This clonotype has ten or more counts. The chain couples TRBV27 to TRBJ2-3; 8 nucleotides align to TRBD2. V lost 5 bases, J lost 4 bases, and 2 bases stayed unmatched. The CDR3 has 13 residues. Germline V gene sequence: CDR1 MNHEY, CDR2 SMNVEV (reference sequence). Here the CDR3 DNA reads TGTGCCAGCAGTATAGCGGGGCCAGATACGCAGTATTTT. This translates into CASSIAGPDTQYF.

This CDR3 is CAIRAGDRGFEQFF. CDR3 DNA sequence: TGTGCCATCAGAGCGGGGGACAGGGGATTTGAGCAGTTCTTC. The J gene is TRBJ2-1, the V gene TRBV10-3; 10 bases are shared with TRBD1. The germline CDR1 and CDR2 sequences are ENHRY and SYGVKD. V lost 6 bases, J lost 9 bases, and 8 bases stayed unmatched. The CDR3 covers 14 residues.

This clonotype has just a few counts. The CDR3 sequence: CASSPGPGEGRLSAFF. The CDR3 nucleotides read TGTGCCAGCAGCCCTGGACCAGGGGAGGGACGTTTGTCGGCTTTCTTT. The chain has TRBV13 and TRBJ1-1; D might be TRBD1 (6 bases). V lost 5 bases, J lost 11 bases, and 27 bases lay in between. The germline gives CDR1 PRHDT, CDR2 FYEKMQ (reference sequence). This CDR3 region has 16 residues. Variable domain in full (rest from reference TRBV13 and TRBJ1-1): AAGVIQSPRHLIKEKRETATLKCYPIPRHDTVYWYQQGPGQDPQFLISFYEKMQSDKGSIPDRFSAQQFSDYHSELNMSSLELGDSALYFCASSPGPGEGRLSAFFGQGTRLTVV.

The chain has TRBV6-8 and TRBJ1-1; perhaps TRBD1 as D (6 bases). The CDR3 is 15 amino acids. The germline CDR1 and CDR2 sequences are MNHGY and SAAAGT. V was trimmed by 6 bases and J by 5 bases, leaving 19 bases between them. As DNA, the CDR3 is TGTGCCAGCAGACGAGCCCGGGGGCGAAGGACTGAAGCTTTCTTT. Translating gives CASRRARGRRTEAFF.

This clonotype was detected ten times or more. The chain couples TRBV7-9 to TRBJ1-1; unclear D gene. This CDR3 has 15 residues. Germline CDR1 and CDR2: SEHNR and FQNEAQ (reference sequence). Trimming took 1 base from V and 0 from J, leaving 9 bases between them. In nucleotides, the CDR3 is TGTGCCAGCAGCTTAGAAAGTAGTATGAACACTGAAGCTTTCTTT. This sequence encodes CASSLESSMNTEAFF.